The 24 T cell receptor beta chains presented below share a single source sample, sequenced in a study of beta chain features in type 1 diabetes. The authors reverse transcribed all of the isolated RNA, so sequencing captured expressed TCRB transcripts. Clones were sequenced by immunoSEQ multiplex PCR, and TCRdb holds only the in-frame ones, with some missing. The repertoire includes 250,000 or so clones, 25% to 30% of them detected once, and 4% sits in the top ten. Sequencing input: central memory CD4+ T cells from blood. All receptors come from a man aged 25-45 years in good health.

This clone was seen more than once but under ten times. The CDR3 DNA sequence: TGCGCCAGCAGCCAAGGGGTCCAAGGCTACGAGCAGTACTTC. Protein product: CASSQGVQGYEQYF. The chain uses TRBV4-3 and TRBJ2-7; no definite D call. The CDR3 spans 14 residues. Germline CDR1 and CDR2: LGHNA and YSLEER. V shed 1 base and J shed 3 bases, with 10 bases lying between them.

This clone was found a few times. The genes are TRBV7-2 and TRBJ1-3; no firm D call. Germline values: CDR1 SGHTA, CDR2 FQGNSA. This CDR3 is 13 amino acids long. Trimming took 5 bases from V and 6 from J, leaving 11 bases between them. As DNA, the CDR3 is TGTGCCAGCAGCGTCCTACCGGAAAACACCATATATTTT. It translates to CASSVLPENTIYF.

Comment on this clone: The sample has other DNA sequences that encode this CDR3 too. The CDR3 DNA reads TGCAGCGGGGTCCGGGACCCTTCCCCCCAAGAGACCCAGTACTTC. This sequence encodes CSGVRDPSPQETQYF. The rearrangement joins TRBV29-1 to TRBJ2-5; D possibly uses TRBD1 or TRBD2 (5 bases each). The length of the CDR3 is 15 residues. V shed 7 bases and J shed 1 base, with 19 bases lying between them. Germline assignment: CDR1 SQVTM and CDR2 ANQGSEA.

This clone was counted at least ten times. The sample contains more than one DNA sequence encoding this CDR3. V is TRBV9 and J is TRBJ2-1; D unclear. The germline V gene encodes CDR1 SGDLS and CDR2 YYNGEE. Trimming pared 2 bases from V and 8 bases from J, leaving 5 bases between. The CDR3 is 11 amino acids. CDR3 region: CASSVGDEQFF. The CDR3 nucleotides are TGTGCCAGCAGCGTTGGAGATGAGCAGTTCTTC.

This clone has a count of ten or more. The chain joins TRBV29-1 to TRBJ2-7; no clear D gene. Germline V CDR1 and CDR2: SQVTM, ANQGSEA. The CDR3 totals 12 residues. Deletions cut 5 bases from V and 1 base from J, with 9 bases between. The CDR3 is CSVYEPSYEQYF. The CDR3 DNA reads TGCAGCGTTTACGAGCCATCCTACGAGCAGTACTTC.

The CDR3 sequence is CASRTGAYEQYF. The DNA for the CDR3 is TGCGCCAGCCGAACAGGTGCCTACGAGCAGTACTTC. The chain combines TRBV5-1 with TRBJ2-7, with D tentatively TRBD1 (5 bases). The CDR3 is 12 amino acids. CDR1 and CDR2 from the germline V gene are SGHRS and YFSETQ. Trimming took off 7 bases at V and 2 bases at J, with 10 bases between the two ends.

The V and J genes are TRBV6-5 and TRBJ2-1; 12 positions agree with TRBD2. Trimming cost V 4 bases and J 5 bases; bases outside gene matches: 3. In germline, CDR1 is MNHEY, CDR2 SVGAGI. CDR3 length equals 15 residues. The CDR3 sequence is CASSLTSGSNNEQFF. As DNA, the CDR3 is TGTGCCAGCAGTTTGACTAGCGGGAGTAACAATGAGCAGTTCTTC.

This clone occurred a few times. The genes are TRBV10-3 and TRBJ2-7, with 12 nucleotides matching TRBD2. The CDR3 extends over 15 amino acids. CDR1 and CDR2 (germline): ENHRY, SYGVKD. The trim removed 6 bases at V and 3 bases at J, leaving 6 bases unmatched. CDR3 sequence (DNA): TGTGCCATCAGGGCGACTAGCGGGAGTGTCTACGAGCAGTACTTC. Its translation: CAIRATSGSVYEQYF.

This clone has just a few counts. The same CDR3 is also encoded by other DNA sequences in this sample. V gene TRBV29-1 combines with J gene TRBJ2-3; unclear D gene. V lost 6 bases and J lost 1, with 8 bases in between. This CDR3 comprises 12 residues. Germline values: CDR1 SQVTM, CDR2 ANQGSEA. The CDR3 loop reads CSVLDGTDTQYF. CDR3 nucleotides: TGCAGCGTGCTTGACGGCACAGATACGCAGTATTTT.

The J gene is TRBJ1-6, the V gene TRBV15; 10 bases line up with TRBD1. V gave up 5 bases and J gave up 10 bases; unmatched junction bases: 8. The CDR3 is 15 amino acids. Looked up from germline, CDR1 is LNHNV and CDR2 is YYDKDF (reference sequence). The CDR3 loop is CATSGDRGRNSPLHF. The CDR3 bases are TGTGCCACCAGCGGGGACAGGGGAAGGAACTCACCCCTCCACTTT.

This clone has more than one count but fewer than ten. The chain carries TRBV5-4 and TRBJ2-5; no clear D. The V end lost 7 bases, the J end lost 0 bases, and 16 bases lay between the germline ends. CDR1 is SGHNT and CDR2 is YYREEE in the germline V gene (reference sequence). CDR3 length: 15 residues. CDR3 loop: CASASTVTYQETQYF. The CDR3 DNA follows: TGTGCCAGCGCATCAACGGTTACGTACCAAGAGACCCAGTACTTC. Filled out from reference TRBV5-4 and TRBJ2-5, the complete variable domain reads ETGVTQSPTHLIKTRGQQVTLRCSSQSGHNTVSWYQQALGQGPQFIFQYYREEENGRGNFPPRFSGLQFPNYSSELNVNALELDDSALYLCASASTVTYQETQYFGPGTRLLVL.

This sequence joins TRBV7-2 and TRBJ2-1; weak D call: TRBD2 (6 bases). V lost 3 bases, J lost 4 bases, and 16 bases lay in between. Germline lookup yields CDR1 SGHTA and CDR2 FQGNSA. The length of the CDR3 is 16 residues. CDR3 loop: CASSFYRGNIYNEQFF. CDR3 in DNA: TGTGCCAGCAGCTTTTATCGCGGGAATATATACAATGAGCAGTTCTTC.

The rearrangement uses TRBV7-2 and TRBJ2-3; 13 bases agree with TRBD2. V lost 5 bases and J lost 5; bases outside the gene matches: 7. The CDR3 has 16 residues. Germline values: CDR1 SGHTA, CDR2 FQGNSA. CDR3 sequence reads: CASSLRGLAGRDTQYF. The CDR3 DNA is TGTGCCAGCAGCCTACGGGGACTAGCGGGGCGAGATACGCAGTATTTT.

The CDR3 sequence: CASSGAGARYGYTF. The CDR3 bases are TGTGCCAGCAGTGGCGCAGGGGCGAGATATGGCTACACCTTC. V gene TRBV2 combines with J gene TRBJ1-2, with D possibly matching TRBD1 (6 bases). Trimming removed 4 bases from V and 5 bases from J, with 14 bases in between. The CDR3 is 14 amino acids. The germline V gene has CDR1 SNHLY and CDR2 FYNNEI.

A remark on this clone: Other DNA sequences in this specimen translate into the identical CDR3. The chain uses TRBV5-1 and TRBJ2-1; D not resolved. The germline gives CDR1 SGHRS, CDR2 YFSETQ. The CDR3 has 12 residues. V was cut by 0 bases and J by 5 bases, with 3 bases left in between. CDR3 sequence (DNA): TGCGCCAGCAGCTTGGCCGACAATGAGCAGTTCTTC. Its translation: CASSLADNEQFF.

The chain uses TRBV15 and TRBJ2-5; D gene uncertain. The J call is uncertain, as TRBJ2-7 better fits the DNA end. Germline V gene lookup returns CDR1 LNHNV and CDR2 YYDKDF (reference sequence). CDR3 size: 14 residues. The CDR3 loop is CATSRDGQAYEQYF. The CDR3 DNA reads TGTGCCACCAGCAGAGATGGGCAGGCCTACGAGCAGTACTTC.

The gene calls are TRBV4-1 and TRBJ2-1; possible D gene TRBD2, 5 bases. Trimming shortened V by 4 bases and J by 5 bases, and 18 bases separated the two germline ends. Germline values: CDR1 MGHRA, CDR2 YSYEKL. This CDR3 contains 16 residues. The CDR3 sequence: CASSPTGADLHNEQFF. CDR3 DNA sequence: TGCGCCAGCAGCCCAACCGGAGCGGACCTACACAATGAGCAGTTCTTC.

The chain employs TRBV2 and TRBJ2-2, with 7 positions matching TRBD1. CDR1 SNHLY and CDR2 FYNNEI come from the germline V gene. Trimming took 2 bases from V and 6 from J; bases not matched to a gene: 0. The CDR3 is 13 residues long. The CDR3 is CASSEQGAGELFF. Written as DNA, the CDR3 is TGTGCCAGCAGTGAACAGGGGGCCGGGGAGCTGTTTTTT.

V is TRBV2 and J is TRBJ2-7, with 7 bases identical to TRBD2. The CDR3 runs to 11 residues. Germline V gene data show CDR1 as SNHLY and CDR2 as FYNNEI. The V and J ends lost 10 bases and 3 bases, in that order; junction bases with no gene match: 3. Written as DNA, the CDR3 is TGTGCCACTGGGACTAACTACGAGCAGTACTTC. This encodes CATGTNYEQYF.

The V call is TRBV7-2, the J call TRBJ2-1; 11 nucleotides align to TRBD2. The V gene's germline CDR1 is SGHTA and CDR2 FQGNSA. The junction had 7 bases not matched to a gene; V was cut back by 5 bases and J by 1 base. This CDR3 comprises 17 residues. The CDR3 coding sequence is TGTGCCAGCAGCGGGCCTAGCGGGGGGCCTTCCTACAATGAGCAGTTCTTC. It translates to CASSGPSGGPSYNEQFF. The full variable domain, with the rest looked up from reference TRBV7-2 and TRBJ2-1, is GAGVSQSPSNKVTEKGKDVELRCDPISGHTALYWYRQSLGQGLEFLIYFQGNSAPDKSGLPSDRFSAERTGGSVSTLTIQRTQQEDSAVYLCASSGPSGGPSYNEQFFGPGTRLTVL.

There are many counts of this clone. This chain joins TRBV5-5 and TRBJ2-1, with TRBD1 matching 7 bases. After removal of 5 bases from V and 4 bases from J, the junction contained 9 bases not matched to a gene. This CDR3 has 15 residues. Germline V gene lookup returns CDR1 SGHKS and CDR2 YYEKEE (reference sequence). The CDR3 DNA reads TGTGCCAGCAGGCACCGACAGGGCGCTTACAATGAGCAGTTCTTC. Protein: CASRHRQGAYNEQFF.

The genes are TRBV5-4 and TRBJ2-5, with TRBD1 as a possible D gene (5 bases). There are 14 residues in the CDR3. Germline values: CDR1 SGHNT, CDR2 YYREEE (reference sequence). Trimming took off 2 bases at V and 7 bases at J, with 15 bases between the two ends. For the CDR3, the DNA is TGTGCCAGCAGCTTCGCAGGGCAGATCGGGACCCAGTACTTC. Translating it yields CASSFAGQIGTQYF.

The chain couples TRBV6-5 to TRBJ2-7; D unclear. This CDR3 comprises 13 residues. The germline V and J ends were trimmed by 5 bases and 9 bases, with 17 bases remaining between them. CDR1 and CDR2 (germline): MNHEY, SVGAGI. The CDR3 DNA is TGTGCCAGCAGTCTAAGGCGGTTTAGTGGGCAGTACTTC. Translating gives CASSLRRFSGQYF.

There are many counts of this clone. The genes are TRBV10-3 and TRBJ2-7; 8 nucleotides line up with TRBD2. Germline V lookup: CDR1 ENHRY, CDR2 SYGVKD. This CDR3 contains 13 residues. Trimming cost V 4 bases and J 9 bases; bases outside gene matches: 8. CDR3 nucleotide sequence: TGTGCCATCAGTGGAGGTAGCGGGGAAGGGCAGTACTTC. Translation gives CAISGGSGEGQYF.